The 2 T cell receptor beta chains given below trace back to one sample, sequenced in a study of shared clonotypes between healthy human individuals. Terminally differentiated effector memory CD45RA+ cells were left out of the naive CD8 fraction, which was CD45RO-negative and positively selected for CCR7. The repertoire was sequenced with immunoSEQ multiplex PCR; TCRdb's copy has only in-frame clones and lacks some. The data hold about 1,900,000 clones, with around 96% observed a single time. The sequencing sample was made of naive CD8+ T cells sorted from blood. Source of these receptors: a man aged 18-30 years in good health.

This clone was counted a few times. Other nucleotide sequences from this sample produce the same CDR3. The chain uses TRBV13 and TRBJ2-3, with D hard to call. The CDR3 length is 12 residues. CDR1 is PRHDT, CDR2 FYEKMQ, per germline (reference sequence). Trimming shortened V by 0 bases and J by 4 bases, and 2 bases separated the two germline ends. CDR3 sequence reads: CASSLGPDTQYF. DNA of the CDR3: TGTGCCAGCAGCTTAGGGCCAGATACGCAGTATTTT. Supplemented by reference TRBV13 and TRBJ2-3, the full variable domain reads AAGVIQSPRHLIKEKRETATLKCYPIPRHDTVYWYQQGPGQDPQFLISFYEKMQSDKGSIPDRFSAQQFSDYHSELNMSSLELGDSALYFCASSLGPDTQYFGPGTRLTVL.

This chain links TRBV9 with TRBJ2-2; 9 bases fit TRBD2. J gave up 0 bases and V 0 bases, and 0 bases lay outside the gene matches. This CDR3 has 16 amino acids. Germline loops: CDR1 SGDLS, CDR2 YYNGEE. The CDR3 bases are TGTGCCAGCAGCGTAGGACTAGCGGCGAACACCGGGGAGCTGTTTTTT. It specifies CASSVGLAANTGELFF.